Below are 15 T cell receptor beta chains sequenced from a single sample in a study of beta chain features in type 1 diabetes. Study observations and caveats: When Type 1 diabetes patients were examined, their TCRB CDR3s proved moderately but significantly shorter in all four CD4+ subsets.

The investigators reverse transcribed all of the isolated RNA, so they sequenced expressed TCRB transcripts. Assay: immunoSEQ multiplex PCR; the TCRdb copy retains only in-frame clones and omits some. The sample yields around 240,000 clones, 16% seen once. The antigens of these receptors remain unknown. The source material was naive CD4+ T cells from blood. These receptors were collected from a man younger than 40 with type 1 diabetes.

This clone has a handful of counts. The V call is TRBV9, the J call TRBJ2-6, with D hard to call. This CDR3 is 16 amino acids long. V lost 6 bases to trimming and J lost 2 bases, with 15 bases between them. Looked up from germline, CDR1 is SGDLS and CDR2 is YYNGEE. In DNA form, the CDR3 reads TGTGCCAGCACCCCGATGAACCTACCTGGGGCCAACGTCCTGACTTTC. It codes for CASTPMNLPGANVLTF.

The V call is TRBV5-8, the J call TRBJ2-7, with D uncertain. There are 13 residues in the CDR3. The V gene's germline CDR1 is SGHTS and CDR2 YDEGEE. V was pared by 2 bases and J by 2 bases, with 8 bases between. The CDR3 loop is CASSLGGTYEQYF. In DNA form, the CDR3 reads TGTGCCAGCAGCTTAGGTGGCACCTACGAGCAGTACTTC.

This clone was counted between two and nine times. The rearrangement links TRBV4-1 to TRBJ2-7; D remains ambiguous. Germline CDR1 MGHRA, CDR2 YSYEKL. V gave up 3 bases and J gave up 2 bases, with 2 bases separating them. CDR3 length equals 11 residues. CDR3 region: CASSQPYEQYF. The CDR3 DNA is TGCGCCAGCAGCCAGCCCTACGAGCAGTACTTC.

V is TRBV25-1 and J is TRBJ2-3; D is uncertain. CDR1 and CDR2 (germline): MGHDK, SYGVNS. V shed 1 base and J shed 1 base, with 3 bases lying between them. The CDR3 has 13 amino acids. Here the CDR3 DNA reads TGTGCCAGCAGTGAATCGGGCACAGATACGCAGTATTTT. Amino acids: CASSESGTDTQYF.

This clone was seen only a few times. The gene calls are TRBV7-9 and TRBJ2-1, with a possible D match to TRBD2 (6 bases). Trimming took 8 bases from V and 4 from J, leaving 18 bases between them. The germline V gene has CDR1 SEHNR and CDR2 FQNEAQ (reference sequence). This CDR3 comprises 15 residues. As DNA, the CDR3 is TGTGCCAGCGGCCTATTTAGCGGAACTTACAATGAGCAGTTCTTC. This codes for CASGLFSGTYNEQFF.

V gene TRBV5-1 combines with J gene TRBJ2-6; D is uncertain. Germline V CDR1 and CDR2: SGHRS, YFSETQ. CDR3 length: 16 residues. Deletions cut 3 bases from V and 0 bases from J, with 10 bases between. The CDR3 coding sequence is TGCGCCAGCAGCTCAAACCAGGCCTCTGGGGCCAACGTCCTGACTTTC. Residues: CASSSNQASGANVLTF. The full variable domain, its missing parts supplied by reference TRBV5-1 and TRBJ2-6, is KAGVTQTPRYLIKTRGQQVTLSCSPISGHRSVSWYQQTPGQGLQFLFEYFSETQRNKGNFPGRFSGRQFSNSRSEMNVSTLELGDSALYLCASSSNQASGANVLTFGAGSRLTVL.

The V gene is TRBV5-1, the J gene TRBJ2-2; D is ambiguous. Germline V lookup: CDR1 SGHRS, CDR2 YFSETQ. This CDR3 has 13 amino acids. Trimming took 4 bases from V and 7 from J, leaving 11 bases between them. CDR3 nucleotides: TGCGCCAGCAGCGGTTCAGAAGTCGGGGAGCTGTTTTTT. It translates to CASSGSEVGELFF.

This CDR3 is CASLPGLHPPETQYF. CDR3 coding DNA: TGCGCCAGCCTCCCTGGGCTGCATCCGCCGGAGACCCAGTACTTC. The chain couples TRBV5-1 to TRBJ2-5, with D uncertain. Trimming removed 7 bases from V and 5 bases from J, with 21 bases in between. The CDR3 sequence is 15 residues long. The germline V gene encodes CDR1 SGHRS and CDR2 YFSETQ.

This clone was counted between two and nine times. The chain employs TRBV7-8 and TRBJ2-5; D not resolved. V was clipped by 5 bases and J by 3 bases, with 10 bases between them. The CDR3 sequence is 13 residues long. CDR1 SGHVS and CDR2 FQNEAQ come from the germline V gene. This CDR3 is CASSPGRKETQYF. For the CDR3, the DNA is TGTGCCAGCAGCCCTGGCCGGAAAGAGACCCAGTACTTC.

This chain connects TRBV29-1 to TRBJ2-3, with 9 bases that match TRBD2. Unmatched junction bases numbered 7, after V lost 4 bases and J lost 5 bases. This CDR3 has 14 amino acids. Per germline, CDR1 SQVTM and CDR2 ANQGSEA. The CDR3 sequence: CSVVAGGQGDTQYF. For the CDR3, the DNA is TGCAGCGTTGTTGCGGGAGGGCAGGGAGATACGCAGTATTTT.

The chain joins TRBV28 to TRBJ2-5; 9 bases are shared with TRBD1. This CDR3 is 14 amino acids long. After removal of 5 bases from V and 2 bases from J, the junction contained 3 bases not matched to a gene. CDR1 is MDHEN and CDR2 is SYDVKM in the germline V gene. This CDR3 is CASSGGQGQETQYF. CDR3 sequence (DNA): TGTGCCAGCAGTGGGGGACAGGGTCAAGAGACCCAGTACTTC.

In this sample, this clone turned up a few times. The chain is built from TRBV4-3 and TRBJ2-1; D possibly corresponds to TRBD1 (6 bases). Trimming removed 4 bases from V and 9 bases from J, with 16 bases in between. Per germline, CDR1 LGHNA and CDR2 YSLEER. The length of the CDR3 is 14 residues. CDR3 sequence: CASSLQGQRPEQFF. The CDR3, as DNA: TGCGCCAGCAGCCTACAGGGTCAACGGCCTGAGCAGTTCTTC.

The V gene is TRBV9, the J gene TRBJ1-4, with D perhaps TRBD1 (6 bases). V was clipped by 5 bases and J by 5 bases, with 10 bases between them. CDR1 and CDR2 from the germline V gene are SGDLS and YYNGEE. The CDR3 has 13 residues. The CDR3 DNA sequence: TGTGCCAGCAGGGGGGCTACCAATGAAAAACTGTTTTTT. Residues: CASRGATNEKLFF. The full variable domain, in which reference TRBV9 and TRBJ1-4 provide the parts outside the CDR3, is DSGVTQTPKHLITATGQRVTLRCSPRSGDLSVYWYQQSLDQGLQFLIQYYNGEERAKGNILERFSAQQFPDLHSELNLSSLELGDSALYFCASRGATNEKLFFGSGTQLSVL.

Only a few counts were recorded for this clone. For the CDR3, the DNA is TGCAGCGGGGGCCGGCCCCAGAACACTGAAGCTTTCTTT. Its protein product is CSGGRPQNTEAFF. The rearrangement joins TRBV29-1 to TRBJ1-1, with D possibly matching TRBD1 (5 bases). CDR3 length equals 13 residues. Germline CDR1 SQVTM, CDR2 ANQGSEA. V shed 7 bases and J shed 1 base, with 13 bases lying between them.

This clone appeared a few times. This chain links TRBV7-2 with TRBJ2-5; D is undetermined. V shed 2 bases and J shed 2 bases, with 9 bases lying between them. Looked up from germline, CDR1 is SGHTA and CDR2 is FQGNSA. The CDR3 has 14 residues. CDR3 loop: CASSLRWQQETQYF. DNA of the CDR3: TGTGCCAGCAGCTTAAGATGGCAGCAAGAGACCCAGTACTTC.